This T cell receptor (beta chain) was captured by sequencing in a study of blood T cells in healthy people across ages. Germline-derived CDR1 and CDR2 are SQVTM and ANQGSEA. V lost 5 bases, J lost 2 bases, and 6 bases stayed unmatched. The CDR3 is 14 residues long. With a J-beta primer mix and a sample-barcoded 5' primer, a second PCR ran roughly 6 to 11 cycles. Each cDNA molecule was tagged by a template-switch adaptor with 12 random nucleotides. MiXCR, run by TCRdb on the 5' RACE reads, gives a single entry per CDR3 protein. The repertoire includes roughly 2 million distinct CDR3 sequences, roughly 49% of them detected once, and about 2.1% sits in the top ten.

The clonotype originates from a woman in her 40s in good health. The sample comprised blood. The J gene is TRBJ2-3, the V gene TRBV29-1, with 8 bases matching TRBD2. The CDR3 is CSVNSGALTDTQYF. The CDR3, as DNA: TGCAGCGTTAATAGCGGGGCCCTCACAGATACGCAGTATTTT.